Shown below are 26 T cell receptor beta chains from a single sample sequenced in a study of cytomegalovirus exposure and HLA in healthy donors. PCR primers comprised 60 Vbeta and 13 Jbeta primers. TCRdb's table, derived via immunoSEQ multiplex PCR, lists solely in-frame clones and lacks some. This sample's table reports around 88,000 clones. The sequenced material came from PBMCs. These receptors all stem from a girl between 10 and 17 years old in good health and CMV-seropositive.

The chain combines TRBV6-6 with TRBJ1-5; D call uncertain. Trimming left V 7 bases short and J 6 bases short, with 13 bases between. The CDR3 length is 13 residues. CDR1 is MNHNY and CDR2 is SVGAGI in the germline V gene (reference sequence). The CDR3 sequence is CASTVGVGQPQHF. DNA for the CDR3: TGTGCCAGCACCGTCGGGGTAGGTCAGCCCCAGCATTTT.

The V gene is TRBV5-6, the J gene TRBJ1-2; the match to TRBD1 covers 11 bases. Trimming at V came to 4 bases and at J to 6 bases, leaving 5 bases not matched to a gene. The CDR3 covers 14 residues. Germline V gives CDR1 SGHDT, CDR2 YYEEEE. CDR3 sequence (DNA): TGTGCCAGCAGCGCTGGGACAGGGGGACATGGCTACACCTTC. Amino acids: CASSAGTGGHGYTF.

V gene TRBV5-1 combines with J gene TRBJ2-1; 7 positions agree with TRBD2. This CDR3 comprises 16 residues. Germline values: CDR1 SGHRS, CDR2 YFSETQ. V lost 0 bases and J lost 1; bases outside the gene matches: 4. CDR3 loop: CASSLVWGGSYNEQFF. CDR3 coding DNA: TGCGCCAGCAGCTTGGTTTGGGGGGGGTCCTACAATGAGCAGTTCTTC.

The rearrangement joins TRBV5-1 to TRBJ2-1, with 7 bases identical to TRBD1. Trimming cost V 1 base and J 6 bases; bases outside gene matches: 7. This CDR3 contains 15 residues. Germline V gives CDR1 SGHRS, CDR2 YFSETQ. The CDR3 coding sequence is TGCGCCAGCAGCTTGACGCTAGGGGGCCTCAATGAGCAGTTCTTC. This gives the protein CASSLTLGGLNEQFF. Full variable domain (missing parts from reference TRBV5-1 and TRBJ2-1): KAGVTQTPRYLIKTRGQQVTLSCSPISGHRSVSWYQQTPGQGLQFLFEYFSETQRNKGNFPGRFSGRQFSNSRSEMNVSTLELGDSALYLCASSLTLGGLNEQFFGPGTRLTVL.

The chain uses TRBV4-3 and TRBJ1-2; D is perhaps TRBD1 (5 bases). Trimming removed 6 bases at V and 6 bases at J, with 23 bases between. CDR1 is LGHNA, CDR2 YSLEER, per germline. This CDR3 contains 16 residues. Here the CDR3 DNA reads TGCGCCAGCAGTCCAAAGATATCAGGGAATGGCGATGGCTACACCTTC. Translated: CASSPKISGNGDGYTF.

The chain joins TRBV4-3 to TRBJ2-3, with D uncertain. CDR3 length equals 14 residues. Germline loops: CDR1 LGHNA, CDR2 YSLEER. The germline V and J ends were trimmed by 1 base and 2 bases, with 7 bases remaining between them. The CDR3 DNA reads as TGCGCCAGCAGCCAAGGGTACTTCACAGATACGCAGTATTTT. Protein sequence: CASSQGYFTDTQYF.

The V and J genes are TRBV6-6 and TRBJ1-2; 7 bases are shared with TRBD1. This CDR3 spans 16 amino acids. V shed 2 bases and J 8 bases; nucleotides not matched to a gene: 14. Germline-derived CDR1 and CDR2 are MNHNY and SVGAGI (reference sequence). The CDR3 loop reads CASSYPGQWKVGGYTF. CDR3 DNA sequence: TGTGCCAGCAGTTACCCGGGACAGTGGAAGGTTGGAGGCTACACCTTC.

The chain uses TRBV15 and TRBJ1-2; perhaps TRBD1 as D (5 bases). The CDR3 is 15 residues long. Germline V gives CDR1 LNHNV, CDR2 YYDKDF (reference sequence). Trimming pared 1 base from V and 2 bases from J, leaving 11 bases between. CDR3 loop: CATSRGRQSNYGYTF. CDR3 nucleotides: TGTGCCACCAGCAGAGGAAGACAGAGCAACTATGGCTACACCTTC.

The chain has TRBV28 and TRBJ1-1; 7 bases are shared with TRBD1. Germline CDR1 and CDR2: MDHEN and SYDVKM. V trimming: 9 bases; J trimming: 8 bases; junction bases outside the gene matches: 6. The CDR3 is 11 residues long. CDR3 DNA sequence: TGTGCCAGAAGCAGGACAGGCGAAGCTTTCTTT. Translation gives CARSRTGEAFF.

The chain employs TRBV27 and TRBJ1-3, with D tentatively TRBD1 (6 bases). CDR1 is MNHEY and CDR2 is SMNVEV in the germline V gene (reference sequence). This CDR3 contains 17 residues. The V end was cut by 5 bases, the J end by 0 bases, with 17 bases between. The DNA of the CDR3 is TGTGCCAGCAGTCCAGACAGGTATCGAGGCTCTGGAAACACCATATATTTT. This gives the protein CASSPDRYRGSGNTIYF.

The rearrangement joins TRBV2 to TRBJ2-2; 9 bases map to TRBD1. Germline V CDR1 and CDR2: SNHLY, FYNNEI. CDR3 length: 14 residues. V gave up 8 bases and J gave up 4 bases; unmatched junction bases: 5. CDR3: CASRDRASTGELFF. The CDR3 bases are TGTGCCAGCCGGGACAGGGCTTCCACCGGGGAGCTGTTTTTT.

The CDR3 region is CASSHRSRLADTQYF. The CDR3 bases are TGTGCCAGCAGCCACAGGTCCAGGTTGGCAGATACGCAGTATTTT. The chain is built from TRBV11-2 and TRBJ2-3; weak D call: TRBD1 (5 bases). From germline, CDR1 is SGHAT and CDR2 FQNNGV. V lost 5 bases, J lost 4 bases, and 16 bases lay in between. The CDR3 consists of 15 residues.

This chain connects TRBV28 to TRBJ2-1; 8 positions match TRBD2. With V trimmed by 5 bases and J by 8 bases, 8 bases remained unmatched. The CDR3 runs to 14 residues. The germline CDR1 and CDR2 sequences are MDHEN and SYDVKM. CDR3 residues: CASSTGGAVDEQFF. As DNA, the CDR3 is TGTGCCAGCAGTACGGGGGGGGCCGTCGATGAGCAGTTCTTC.

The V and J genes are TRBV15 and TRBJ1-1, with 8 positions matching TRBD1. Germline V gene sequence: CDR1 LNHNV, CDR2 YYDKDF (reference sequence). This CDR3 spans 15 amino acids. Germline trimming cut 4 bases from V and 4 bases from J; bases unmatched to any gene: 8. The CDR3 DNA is TGTGCCACCAGCAAAGGACAGGGAGGTTCCACTGAAGCTTTCTTT. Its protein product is CATSKGQGGSTEAFF.

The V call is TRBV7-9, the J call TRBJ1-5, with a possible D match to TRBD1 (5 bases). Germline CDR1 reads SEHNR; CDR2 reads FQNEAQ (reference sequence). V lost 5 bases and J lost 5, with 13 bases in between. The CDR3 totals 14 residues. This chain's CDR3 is CASSQQGGHQPQHF. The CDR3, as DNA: TGTGCCAGCAGCCAGCAGGGAGGTCATCAGCCCCAGCATTTT.

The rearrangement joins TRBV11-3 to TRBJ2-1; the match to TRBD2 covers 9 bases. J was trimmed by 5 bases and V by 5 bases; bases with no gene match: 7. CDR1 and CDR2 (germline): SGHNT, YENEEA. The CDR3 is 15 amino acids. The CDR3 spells CASSPAAGGDNEQFF. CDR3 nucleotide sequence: TGTGCCAGCAGCCCCGCAGCGGGGGGAGACAATGAGCAGTTCTTC. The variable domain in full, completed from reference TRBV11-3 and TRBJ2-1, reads EAGVVQSPRYKIIEKKQPVAFWCNPISGHNTLYWYLQNLGQGPELLIRYENEEAVDDSQLPKDRFSAERLKGVDSTLKIQPAELGDSAVYLCASSPAAGGDNEQFFGPGTRLTVL.

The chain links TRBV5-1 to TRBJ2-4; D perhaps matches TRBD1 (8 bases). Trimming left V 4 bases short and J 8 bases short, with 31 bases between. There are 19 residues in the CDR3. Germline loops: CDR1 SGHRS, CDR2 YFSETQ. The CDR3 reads CASSQGASGIVLAGDIQYF. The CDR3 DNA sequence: TGCGCCAGCAGCCAGGGGGCTAGCGGAATCGTTTTAGCCGGGGACATTCAGTACTTC. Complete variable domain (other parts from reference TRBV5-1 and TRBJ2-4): KAGVTQTPRYLIKTRGQQVTLSCSPISGHRSVSWYQQTPGQGLQFLFEYFSETQRNKGNFPGRFSGRQFSNSRSEMNVSTLELGDSALYLCASSQGASGIVLAGDIQYFGAGTRLSVL.

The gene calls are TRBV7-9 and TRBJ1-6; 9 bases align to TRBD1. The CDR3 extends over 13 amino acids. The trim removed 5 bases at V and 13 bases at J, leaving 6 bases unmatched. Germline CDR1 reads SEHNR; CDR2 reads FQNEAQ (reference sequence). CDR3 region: CASSRTGERPLHF. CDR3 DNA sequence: TGTGCCAGCAGCCGGACAGGGGAGAGGCCCCTCCACTTT.

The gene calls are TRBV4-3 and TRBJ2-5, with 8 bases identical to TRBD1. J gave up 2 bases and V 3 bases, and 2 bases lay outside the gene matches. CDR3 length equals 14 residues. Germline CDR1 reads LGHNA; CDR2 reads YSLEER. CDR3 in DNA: TGCGCCAGCAGCCAGTGGACAGGGCAAGAGACCCAGTACTTC. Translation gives CASSQWTGQETQYF.

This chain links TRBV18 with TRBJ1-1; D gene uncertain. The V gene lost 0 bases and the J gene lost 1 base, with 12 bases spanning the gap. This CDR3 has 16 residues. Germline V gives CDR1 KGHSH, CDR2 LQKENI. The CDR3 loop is CASSPPRQAGNTEAFF. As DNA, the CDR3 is TGTGCCAGCTCACCACCGAGGCAGGCGGGGAACACTGAAGCTTTCTTT.

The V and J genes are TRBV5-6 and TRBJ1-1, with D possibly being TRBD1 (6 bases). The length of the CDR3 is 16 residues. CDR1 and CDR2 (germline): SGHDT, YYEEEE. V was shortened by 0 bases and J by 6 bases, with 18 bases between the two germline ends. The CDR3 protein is CASSLDRTVAGAEAFF. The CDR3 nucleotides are TGTGCCAGCAGCTTGGACAGGACGGTGGCAGGGGCTGAAGCTTTCTTT.

The CDR3 loop reads CATQLDRDTGELFF. CDR3 DNA: TGCGCCACCCAATTAGACAGGGACACCGGGGAGCTGTTTTTT. V is TRBV5-1 and J is TRBJ2-2; 7 positions match TRBD1. Trimming at V came to 9 bases and at J to 3 bases, leaving 8 bases not matched to a gene. There are 14 residues in the CDR3. Germline lookup yields CDR1 SGHRS and CDR2 YFSETQ.

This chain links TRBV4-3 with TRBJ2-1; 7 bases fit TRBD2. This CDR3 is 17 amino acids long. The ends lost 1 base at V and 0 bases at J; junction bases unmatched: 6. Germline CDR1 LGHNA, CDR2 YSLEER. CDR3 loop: CASSQGLAGTSYNEQFF. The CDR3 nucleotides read TGCGCCAGCAGCCAAGGACTAGCTGGTACCTCCTACAATGAGCAGTTCTTC.

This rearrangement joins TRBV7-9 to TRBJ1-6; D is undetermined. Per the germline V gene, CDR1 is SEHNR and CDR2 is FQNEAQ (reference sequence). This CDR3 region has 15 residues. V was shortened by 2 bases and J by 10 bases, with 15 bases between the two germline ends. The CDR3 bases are TGTGCCAGCAGCTTAAATGACGGGGAAGGGTCACCCCTCCACTTT. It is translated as CASSLNDGEGSPLHF.

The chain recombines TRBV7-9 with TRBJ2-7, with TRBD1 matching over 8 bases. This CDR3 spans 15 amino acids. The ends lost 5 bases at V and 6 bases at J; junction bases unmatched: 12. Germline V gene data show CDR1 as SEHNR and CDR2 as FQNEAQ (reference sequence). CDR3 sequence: CASSPPGQAPIEQYF. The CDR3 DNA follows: TGTGCCAGCAGCCCCCCGGGACAGGCCCCTATCGAGCAGTACTTC.

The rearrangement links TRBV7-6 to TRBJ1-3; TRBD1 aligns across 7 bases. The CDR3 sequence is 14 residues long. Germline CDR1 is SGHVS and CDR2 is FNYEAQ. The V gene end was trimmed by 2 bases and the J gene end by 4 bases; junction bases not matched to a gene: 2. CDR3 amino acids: CASSLTGAGNTIYF. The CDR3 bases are TGTGCCAGCAGCTTAACAGGGGCAGGAAACACCATATATTTT.